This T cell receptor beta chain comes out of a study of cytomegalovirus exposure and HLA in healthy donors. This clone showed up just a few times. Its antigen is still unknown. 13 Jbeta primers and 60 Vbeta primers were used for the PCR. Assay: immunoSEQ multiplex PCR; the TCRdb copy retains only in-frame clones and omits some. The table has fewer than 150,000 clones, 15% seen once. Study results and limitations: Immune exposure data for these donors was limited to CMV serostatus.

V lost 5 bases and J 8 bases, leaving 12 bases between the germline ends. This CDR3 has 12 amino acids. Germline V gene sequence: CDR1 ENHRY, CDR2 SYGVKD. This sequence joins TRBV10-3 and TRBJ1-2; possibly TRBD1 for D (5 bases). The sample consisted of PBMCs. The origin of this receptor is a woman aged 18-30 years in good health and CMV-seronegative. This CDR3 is CAISPTGDGYTF. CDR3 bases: TGTGCCATCAGTCCAACAGGTGACGGCTACACCTTC.